Listed here are 2 T cell receptor beta chains from one sample, sequenced in a study of T cell responses to AZD1222 COVID-19 vaccine. Data came from immunoSEQ multiplex PCR; TCRdb stores just in-frame clones and leaves some out. The sample records roughly 70,000 clones, roughly 82% being singletons. The input for sequencing was peripheral blood, taken on day 0 of AZD1222 vaccination. These receptors were collected from an adult in good health.

There are a few counts of this clone. This chain links TRBV6-6 with TRBJ1-6; 8 nucleotides agree with TRBD1. This CDR3 region has 15 residues. Germline V gene data show CDR1 as MNHNY and CDR2 as SVGAGI (reference sequence). V lost 0 bases, J lost 7 bases, and 2 bases stayed unmatched. CDR3 nucleotide sequence: TGTGCCAGCAGTTACTCGACAGGGGCCAATTCACCCCTCCACTTT. Encoded protein: CASSYSTGANSPLHF.

The V call is TRBV6-5, the J call TRBJ1-4, with 12 nucleotides matching TRBD1. CDR1 and CDR2 from the germline V gene are MNHEY and SVGAGI. The trim removed 5 bases at V and 7 bases at J, leaving 2 bases unmatched. CDR3 length: 14 residues. This CDR3 is CASSKGQGAEKLFF. The CDR3 region has the DNA TGTGCCAGCAGTAAGGGACAGGGGGCTGAAAAACTGTTTTTT.